The 27 T cell receptor beta chains reported below all come from one sample, sequenced in a study of T-cell memory formation after mild COVID-19. TCRdb ran MiXCR on the 5' RACE reads and lists one entry per CDR3 protein. Of about 400,000 distinct CDR3 sequences listed, 20% to 25% are singletons. Sequencing was done on a sample of PBMCs or a T cell subset sorted from them (not recorded which). These TCRs come from an adult woman who had mild COVID-19 (a few samples of this study predate the infection). Cell type and time point are not known.

This clonotype was picked up a small number of times. The V and J genes are TRBV20-1 and TRBJ1-2, with 10 nucleotides matching TRBD1. There are 14 residues in the CDR3. J gave up 5 bases and V 4 bases, and 7 bases lay outside the gene matches. Germline-derived CDR1 and CDR2 are DFQATT and SNEGSKA (reference sequence). CDR3 in amino acids: CSAMDRGSLYGYTF. DNA of the CDR3: TGCAGTGCTATGGACAGGGGGAGTCTTTATGGCTACACCTTC.

This clonotype appeared a single time. This sequence joins TRBV20-1 and TRBJ2-7; TRBD2 might be the D (5 bases). Germline CDR1 is DFQATT and CDR2 is SNEGSKA (reference sequence). Trimming removed 6 bases from V and 0 bases from J, with 15 bases in between. CDR3 length equals 14 residues. DNA of the CDR3: TGCAGTGCCGGGGAGTCCTCAAACTCCTACGAGCAGTACTTC. Translating gives CSAGESSNSYEQYF.

CDR3 region: CASSLVADEQFF. The CDR3 DNA follows: TGTGCCAGCAGCTTAGTCGCGGATGAGCAGTTCTTC. This chain uses TRBV7-9 with TRBJ2-1; no reliable D call. The CDR3 sequence is 12 residues long. Trimming left V 1 base short and J 8 bases short, with 6 bases between. Germline CDR1 is SEHNR and CDR2 is FQNEAQ (reference sequence).

CDR3 protein: CASSELAAYYEQYF. The CDR3 bases are TGTGCCAGCAGTGAACTAGCGGCTTACTACGAGCAGTACTTC. The chain uses TRBV6-1 and TRBJ2-7; TRBD2 matches at 7 bases. Germline values: CDR1 MNHNS, CDR2 SASEGT. CDR3 length: 14 residues. V dropped 2 bases and J dropped 3; count of bases not matched to a gene: 4.

This sequence joins TRBV6-5 and TRBJ1-2; no clear D. The length of the CDR3 is 15 residues. CDR1 and CDR2 (germline): MNHEY, SVGAGI. V was pared by 0 bases and J by 5 bases, with 13 bases between. The DNA for the CDR3 is TGTGCCAGCAGTTACTCACTTGACTCCCTATATGGCTACACCTTC. Amino acids: CASSYSLDSLYGYTF.

This clonotype was counted between two and nine times. The chain employs TRBV10-3 and TRBJ1-4, with TRBD1 matching 12 bases. Germline V gives CDR1 ENHRY, CDR2 SYGVKD. CDR3 size: 14 residues. After removal of 6 bases from V and 10 bases from J, the junction contained 6 bases not matched to a gene. The CDR3: CAIRPGTGGGKLFF. The CDR3 DNA sequence: TGTGCCATCAGGCCCGGGACAGGGGGCGGAAAACTGTTTTTT.

This clonotype has only a few counts. The V call is TRBV25-1, the J call TRBJ2-4, with D possibly being TRBD2 (5 bases). CDR1 is MGHDK and CDR2 is SYGVNS in the germline V gene. This CDR3 is 16 amino acids long. The V end lost 5 bases, the J end lost 1 base, and 15 bases lay between the germline ends. The CDR3, as DNA: TGTGCCAGCAGTCCACACGGCGGGTCCGCCAAAAACATTCAGTACTTC. Protein product: CASSPHGGSAKNIQYF.

This clonotype was counted only a few times. The chain joins TRBV5-1 to TRBJ2-5; D gene ambiguous. CDR3 size: 15 residues. With 0 bases removed from V and 0 bases from J, the gap between germline ends came to 9 bases. Per germline, CDR1 SGHRS and CDR2 YFSETQ. The CDR3 sequence is CASSLAVDYQETQYF. In DNA form, the CDR3 reads TGCGCCAGCAGCTTGGCCGTGGATTACCAAGAGACCCAGTACTTC.

This clonotype appeared a few times. V usage is TRBV18 and J usage is TRBJ1-2; TRBD1 is a possible D gene (5 bases). V was clipped by 2 bases and J by 6 bases, with 13 bases between them. Germline V CDR1 and CDR2: KGHSH, LQKENI. This CDR3 is 14 amino acids long. The DNA of the CDR3 is TGTGCCAGCTCACCAAAGAGGGGCGCAAATGGCTACACCTTC. Its translation: CASSPKRGANGYTF.

This clonotype occurred many times. This sequence joins TRBV7-8 and TRBJ1-1, with 8 nucleotides matching TRBD1. CDR1 and CDR2 from the germline V gene are SGHVS and FQNEAQ. The CDR3 covers 14 residues. Trimming took 5 bases from V and 1 from J; bases not matched to a gene: 3. The CDR3 region is CASSRGTGNTEAFF. The CDR3, as DNA: TGTGCCAGCAGCAGGGGGACAGGGAACACTGAAGCTTTCTTT.

The rearrangement links TRBV30 to TRBJ1-6; D possibly corresponds to TRBD1 (5 bases). The CDR3 has 14 residues. Between the trimmed V and J ends, which lost 2 bases and 8 bases, there was a span of 13 bases. Germline V gene data show CDR1 as GTSNPN and CDR2 as SVGIG (reference sequence). The CDR3 DNA sequence: TGTGCCTGGAGTAGTCGGGGGTTTTATTCACCCCTCCACTTT. Its translation: CAWSSRGFYSPLHF.

The V call is TRBV6-2 or TRBV6-3, the J call TRBJ2-1; D unclear. The germline V gene encodes CDR1 MNHEY and CDR2 SVGEGT. CDR3 length equals 14 residues. V gave up 7 bases and J gave up 4 bases, with 14 bases separating them. CDR3 bases: TGTGCCAGCACCCGACCCCGCGATTACAATGAGCAGTTCTTC. Translated, it gives CASTRPRDYNEQFF.

The chain carries TRBV7-9 and TRBJ2-1, with 13 bases that match TRBD2. The CDR3 totals 16 residues. V shed 5 bases and J 6 bases; nucleotides not matched to a gene: 7. Germline-derived CDR1 and CDR2 are SEHNR and FQNEAQ (reference sequence). The CDR3 DNA is TGTGCCAGCAGCGGTACGACTAGCGGGAGGATCAATGAGCAGTTCTTC. It yields the protein CASSGTTSGRINEQFF.

This clonotype occurred a few times. The gene calls are TRBV2 and TRBJ2-1; 14 bases fit TRBD2. V shed 2 bases and J 3 bases; nucleotides not matched to a gene: 6. The CDR3 consists of 18 residues. The germline gives CDR1 SNHLY, CDR2 FYNNEI. The CDR3 protein is CASSERGLAGVGYNEQFF. Here the CDR3 DNA reads TGTGCCAGCAGTGAAAGGGGACTAGCGGGGGTTGGCTACAATGAGCAGTTCTTC.

The rearrangement uses TRBV12-3 or TRBV12-4 and TRBJ1-2; D remains ambiguous. CDR3 size: 12 residues. Trimming left V 5 bases short and J 5 bases short, with 9 bases between. CDR3 amino acids: CASSASGYGYTF. The CDR3 region has the DNA TGTGCCAGCAGTGCCAGTGGGTATGGCTACACCTTC.

The V and J genes are TRBV5-5 and TRBJ1-1; 11 bases map to TRBD1. This CDR3 is 15 amino acids long. Trimming at V came to 3 bases and at J to 5 bases, leaving 6 bases not matched to a gene. The germline gives CDR1 SGHKS, CDR2 YYEKEE (reference sequence). This chain's CDR3 is CASSSVGQGETEAFF. DNA of the CDR3: TGTGCCAGCAGCTCGGTGGGACAGGGGGAAACTGAAGCTTTCTTT.

This clonotype was observed a single time. V gene TRBV18 combines with J gene TRBJ1-2, with no clear D. The germline V and J ends were trimmed by 4 bases and 0 bases, with 12 bases remaining between them. The CDR3 is 15 residues long. In germline, CDR1 is KGHSH, CDR2 LQKENI. CDR3 protein: CASSLLPGTNYGYTF. DNA of the CDR3: TGTGCCAGCTCACTTCTCCCGGGGACTAACTATGGCTACACCTTC.

CDR3 region: CASSYSGTDTQYF. In DNA form, the CDR3 reads TGTGCCAGCAGTTATAGCGGCACAGATACGCAGTATTTT. The chain links TRBV6-5 to TRBJ2-3; D is perhaps TRBD2 (5 bases). The germline V gene encodes CDR1 MNHEY and CDR2 SVGAGI. Trimming removed 3 bases from V and 1 base from J, with 5 bases in between. This CDR3 comprises 13 residues.

This sequence joins TRBV4-1 and TRBJ1-6; D might be TRBD1 (5 bases). Trimming took off 1 base at V and 14 bases at J, with 18 bases between the two ends. The CDR3 consists of 15 residues. Germline V gene lookup returns CDR1 MGHRA and CDR2 YSYEKL. The CDR3 DNA reads as TGCGCCAGCAGCCAAGTGGAAGGGGCCCGGAAGGCCCTCCACTTT. Residues: CASSQVEGARKALHF.

This chain connects TRBV20-1 to TRBJ1-1; TRBD1 aligns across 10 bases. Germline-derived CDR1 and CDR2 are DFQATT and SNEGSKA (reference sequence). The CDR3 contains 12 residues. The ends lost 3 bases at V and 7 bases at J; junction bases unmatched: 2. The CDR3 here is CSARGTGVEAFF. CDR3 DNA sequence: TGCAGTGCTAGGGGGACAGGGGTTGAAGCTTTCTTT.

Here the CDR3 reads CASSQDGQGAYNEQFF. The CDR3 nucleotides read TGCGCCAGCAGCCAAGATGGGCAGGGGGCGTACAATGAGCAGTTCTTC. The chain uses TRBV4-1 and TRBJ2-1, with 8 bases identical to TRBD1. With V trimmed by 0 bases and J by 4 bases, 5 bases remained unmatched. The CDR3 loop spans 16 amino acids. The germline CDR1 and CDR2 sequences are MGHRA and YSYEKL.

This chain connects TRBV10-3 to TRBJ1-2; perhaps TRBD1 as D (6 bases). V dropped 2 bases and J dropped 8 bases, with 15 bases sitting between them. CDR3 length: 14 residues. The germline gives CDR1 ENHRY, CDR2 SYGVKD. The CDR3 protein is CAISEQGTPMGYTF. CDR3 coding DNA: TGTGCCATCAGTGAGCAGGGGACCCCCATGGGCTACACCTTC.

This chain links TRBV11-1 with TRBJ2-1, with 9 nucleotides matching TRBD2. Looked up from germline, CDR1 is SGHAT and CDR2 is FQDESV (reference sequence). V shed 5 bases, J shed 8 bases, and the junction held 10 bases outside the gene matches. The CDR3 covers 15 residues. CDR3 nucleotide sequence: TGTGCCAGCAGCGACCCCAGCGGGAGGTACGATGAGCAGTTCTTC. Amino acids: CASSDPSGRYDEQFF.

V usage is TRBV4-1 and J usage is TRBJ1-5; D is unresolved. V lost 1 base to trimming and J lost 8 bases, with 12 bases between them. This CDR3 contains 14 residues. Germline CDR1 and CDR2: MGHRA and YSYEKL. The CDR3 sequence: CASSQGALSKPQHF. The DNA for the CDR3 is TGCGCCAGCAGCCAAGGGGCTTTGTCTAAGCCCCAGCATTTT.

The chain employs TRBV24-1 and TRBJ2-3; 9 bases align to TRBD2. Germline V gene sequence: CDR1 KGHDR, CDR2 SFDVKD. Trimming took 4 bases from V and 2 from J; bases not matched to a gene: 6. This CDR3 spans 16 amino acids. In DNA, the CDR3 is TGTGCCACCAGTGACCCCATAGCGGGAGCCACAGATACGCAGTATTTT. Its protein product is CATSDPIAGATDTQYF.

V and J are TRBV20-1 and TRBJ2-5; 12 bases line up with TRBD2. There are 17 residues in the CDR3. The J segment lost 2 bases and the V segment lost 1 base, leaving 8 bases of the junction unmatched. Germline lookup yields CDR1 DFQATT and CDR2 SNEGSKA (reference sequence). CDR3 bases: TGCAGTGCTAGAGCGCACGGACTAGCGGGAAGACAAGAGACCCAGTACTTC. Protein: CSARAHGLAGRQETQYF.

CDR3 sequence (DNA): TGTGCCAGCAATAAACGGGGATATCACTATGGCTACACCTTC. This codes for CASNKRGYHYGYTF. This chain uses TRBV6-1 with TRBJ1-2; D is ambiguous. Germline V gene sequence: CDR1 MNHNS, CDR2 SASEGT. This CDR3 is 14 amino acids long. Deletions cut 7 bases from V and 3 bases from J, with 15 bases between.